Listed here are 2 T cell receptor beta chains from one sample, sequenced in a study of blood T cell repertoires in COVID-19. TCRdb keeps only in-frame clones here, not all; method: immunoSEQ multiplex PCR. The repertoire holds a few hundred thousand clones, with 80% as singletons. Sample: peripheral blood. The receptor set was obtained from a woman between 65 and 79 years old with acute or convalescent COVID-19.

The V gene is TRBV9, the J gene TRBJ2-7, with D perhaps TRBD2 (5 bases). Germline V gene sequence: CDR1 SGDLS, CDR2 YYNGEE. Trimming left V 3 bases short and J 2 bases short, with 21 bases between. This CDR3 has 17 residues. The CDR3, as DNA: TGTGCCAGCAGCGCCGAGGGATGGGCGTACCTACCCTACGAGCAGTACGTC. This codes for CASSAEGWAYLPYEQYV.

The chain recombines TRBV3-1 (or the pseudogene TRBV3-2) with TRBJ2-3; 9 bases agree with TRBD2. CDR1 is LGHDT, CDR2 YNNKEL, per germline (reference sequence). Trimming at V came to 1 base and at J to 13 bases, leaving 3 bases not matched to a gene. This CDR3 is 12 amino acids long. CDR3 region: CASSQVAGGKYF. The DNA of the CDR3 is TGTGCCAGCAGCCAAGTCGCGGGGGGGAAGTATTTT.